These 27 T cell receptor beta chains were sequenced from one sample in a study of OX40 agonist ivuxolimab in advanced cancers. Sequencing used immunoSEQ multiplex PCR; TCRdb keeps in-frame clones, though not all of them. The sample contains some 87,000 clones, 90% to 95% of which appear only once. The material sequenced was CD4+ or CD8+ T cells sorted from blood, taken in a trial of the OX40 agonist ivuxolimab. These receptors all stem from an adult with an advanced solid tumor such as melanoma, head and neck, liver or kidney cancer.

The chain is built from TRBV9 and TRBJ1-1; unclear D gene. Germline loops: CDR1 SGDLS, CDR2 YYNGEE. The CDR3 consists of 15 residues. V was clipped by 2 bases and J by 0 bases, with 11 bases between them. This chain's CDR3 is CASSVGEALNTEAFF. CDR3 sequence (DNA): TGTGCCAGCAGCGTCGGAGAGGCCCTGAACACTGAAGCTTTCTTT.

The V gene is TRBV28, the J gene TRBJ1-5, with 10 bases identical to TRBD1. Germline CDR1 and CDR2: MDHEN and SYDVKM. This CDR3 contains 15 residues. Trimming removed 4 bases from V and 3 bases from J; junction bases left unmatched: 3. The CDR3 DNA sequence: TGTGCCAGCAGTTCCGGGACAGGGGTCAATCAGCCCCAGCATTTT. Protein product: CASSSGTGVNQPQHF.

The CDR3 coding sequence is TGTGCCACCAGCAGAGGCCTCGGGAAATTTTCCGGAAACACCATATATTTT. It encodes CATSRGLGKFSGNTIYF. The chain carries TRBV15 and TRBJ1-3; D is uncertain. The CDR3 contains 17 residues. The V end lost 1 base, the J end lost 4 bases, and 17 bases lay between the germline ends. From germline, CDR1 is LNHNV and CDR2 YYDKDF (reference sequence). The full variable domain, its missing parts supplied by reference TRBV15 and TRBJ1-3, is DAMVIQNPRYQVTQFGKPVTLSCSQTLNHNVMYWYQQKSSQAPKLLFHYYDKDFNNEADTPDNFQSRRPNTSFCFLDIRSPGLGDTAMYLCATSRGLGKFSGNTIYFGEGSWLTVV.

V is TRBV9 and J is TRBJ2-5; D possibly uses TRBD1 or TRBD2 (5 bases each). The CDR3 spans 15 residues. The germline V gene encodes CDR1 SGDLS and CDR2 YYNGEE. V lost 4 bases and J 5 bases, leaving 18 bases between the germline ends. The CDR3 nucleotides are TGTGCCAGCAGCCCTTCGGGACGGACGGACGAGACCCAGTACTTC. Translated, it gives CASSPSGRTDETQYF.

The V gene is TRBV29-1, the J gene TRBJ1-2; TRBD1 might be the D (5 bases). The CDR3 length is 13 residues. V was shortened by 4 bases and J by 3 bases, with 12 bases between the two germline ends. Germline CDR1 is SQVTM and CDR2 is ANQGSEA. CDR3 protein: CSVVFVRDYGYTF. DNA of the CDR3: TGCAGCGTTGTGTTCGTCAGGGACTATGGCTACACCTTC. Drawing the rest from reference TRBV29-1 and TRBJ1-2, the complete variable domain is SAVISQKPSRDICQRGTSLTIQCQVDSQVTMMFWYRQQPGQSLTLIATANQGSEATYESGFVIDKFPISRPNLTFSTLTVSNMSPEDSSIYLCSVVFVRDYGYTFGSGTRLTVV.

The J gene is TRBJ2-7, the V gene TRBV5-6, with D hard to call. Germline assignment: CDR1 SGHDT and CDR2 YYEEEE. This CDR3 has 13 residues. V was cut by 0 bases and J by 2 bases, with 6 bases left in between. The CDR3 region has the DNA TGTGCCAGCAGCTTGGCAGCTACCTACGAGCAGTACTTC. It translates to CASSLAATYEQYF. The whole variable domain, filled in from reference TRBV5-6 and TRBJ2-7, reads DAGVTQSPTHLIKTRGQQVTLRCSPKSGHDTVSWYQQALGQGPQFIFQYYEEEERQRGNFPDRFSGHQFPNYSSELNVNALLLGDSALYLCASSLAATYEQYFGPGTRLTVT.

J is TRBJ2-1 and V is TRBV9, with 8 bases fitting TRBD2. Germline CDR1 SGDLS, CDR2 YYNGEE. The V and J ends lost 4 bases and 7 bases, in that order; junction bases with no gene match: 10. CDR3 length: 15 residues. CDR3 sequence (DNA): TGTGCCAGCAGCCCAAACCCTACTAGCGGAAATGAGCAGTTCTTC. Its translation: CASSPNPTSGNEQFF.

CDR3 sequence: CASSLEVGRGTSYNEQFF. CDR3 sequence (DNA): TGTGCCAGCAGCTTGGAAGTGGGCCGCGGGACCTCCTACAATGAGCAGTTCTTC. This chain uses TRBV4-2 with TRBJ2-1, with D possibly being TRBD2 (6 bases). The length of the CDR3 is 18 residues. V was clipped by 5 bases and J by 0 bases, with 20 bases between them. CDR1 and CDR2 (germline): LGHNA, YNFKEQ.

This chain joins TRBV2 and TRBJ1-2; 8 positions match TRBD1. The germline CDR1 and CDR2 sequences are SNHLY and FYNNEI. The CDR3 consists of 17 residues. The ends lost 8 bases at V and 4 bases at J; junction bases unmatched: 18. The CDR3 DNA reads TGTGCCAGCCTCCCATCCCCGGACAGGGTGGTTCTCTATGGCTACACCTTC. Protein product: CASLPSPDRVVLYGYTF.

The rearrangement links TRBV9 to TRBJ2-3; 12 positions agree with TRBD2. Unmatched junction bases numbered 6, after V lost 0 bases and J lost 4 bases. The germline V gene encodes CDR1 SGDLS and CDR2 YYNGEE. The CDR3 length is 17 residues. DNA of the CDR3: TGTGCCAGCAGCGTAGCCCTTCTAGCGGGAGGGCCAGATACGCAGTATTTT. It specifies CASSVALLAGGPDTQYF. Full variable domain (outside the CDR3, taken from reference TRBV9 and TRBJ2-3): DSGVTQTPKHLITATGQRVTLRCSPRSGDLSVYWYQQSLDQGLQFLIQYYNGEERAKGNILERFSAQQFPDLHSELNLSSLELGDSALYFCASSVALLAGGPDTQYFGPGTRLTVL.

J is TRBJ1-1 and V is TRBV4-2, with a tentative D call TRBD1 (5 bases). The CDR3 is made up of 17 amino acids. From germline, CDR1 is LGHNA and CDR2 YNFKEQ. Trimming shortened V by 0 bases and J by 0 bases, and 14 bases separated the two germline ends. The CDR3 here is CASSQDPHTGMNTEAFF. CDR3 nucleotides: TGTGCCAGCAGCCAAGACCCCCATACAGGAATGAACACTGAAGCTTTCTTT.

The V gene is TRBV9, the J gene TRBJ2-2; perhaps TRBD1 as D (5 bases). In germline, CDR1 is SGDLS, CDR2 YYNGEE. Trimming cost V 0 bases and J 6 bases, with 9 bases left between them. This CDR3 has 14 residues. The CDR3: CASSVGGDAGELFF. Written as DNA, the CDR3 is TGTGCCAGCAGCGTAGGGGGCGACGCCGGGGAGCTGTTTTTT.

The chain has TRBV7-9 and TRBJ2-2; 8 bases fit TRBD2. Germline trimming cut 5 bases from V and 2 bases from J; bases unmatched to any gene: 7. This CDR3 is 16 amino acids long. Germline V CDR1 and CDR2: SEHNR, FQNEAQ (reference sequence). CDR3 region: CASSTPLAANTGELFF. The DNA for the CDR3 is TGTGCCAGCAGCACGCCACTAGCGGCAAACACCGGGGAGCTGTTTTTT.

The rearrangement uses TRBV6-1 and TRBJ1-1; D remains unclear. The germline CDR1 and CDR2 sequences are MNHNS and SASEGT. This CDR3 region has 14 residues. V was pared by 6 bases and J by 2 bases, with 13 bases between. In DNA, the CDR3 is TGTGCCAGCAGCGTATGGCATCAAAACACTGAAGCTTTCTTT. It encodes CASSVWHQNTEAFF.

V usage is TRBV30 and J usage is TRBJ1-2; D is undetermined. Germline CDR1 GTSNPN, CDR2 SVGIG (reference sequence). V was clipped by 2 bases and J by 5 bases, with 18 bases between them. The CDR3 sequence is 15 residues long. The CDR3 loop reads CAWSPSEISEYGYTF. DNA for the CDR3: TGTGCCTGGAGTCCCTCCGAGATATCCGAATATGGCTACACCTTC.

The chain is built from TRBV30 and TRBJ1-2; 7 bases match TRBD1. Germline CDR1 and CDR2: GTSNPN and SVGIG (reference sequence). The CDR3 spans 14 residues. The ends lost 2 bases at V and 8 bases at J; junction bases unmatched: 11. The DNA of the CDR3 is TGTGCCTGGAGTTACGAGACAGGGCCAGGGGGCTACACCTTC. This sequence encodes CAWSYETGPGGYTF.

The chain couples TRBV21-1 to TRBJ2-7; the table names TRBD2, a call not compared with the DNA. TRBV21-1 is marked as a pseudogene. The CDR3 consists of 15 residues. CDR3 residues: CASSKISGRRHEQYF. The CDR3 nucleotides are TGTGCCAGCAGCAAAATTAGCGGGAGGAGACACGAGCAGTACTTC.

The rearrangement uses TRBV27 and TRBJ2-1; 14 bases map to TRBD2. Trimming cost V 5 bases and J 10 bases; bases outside gene matches: 4. The CDR3 is made up of 14 amino acids. Germline V CDR1 and CDR2: MNHEY, SMNVEV (reference sequence). CDR3 protein: CASSPGLAGAEQFF. Written as DNA, the CDR3 is TGTGCCAGCAGTCCGGGACTAGCGGGAGCGGAGCAGTTCTTC.

This chain links TRBV5-1 with TRBJ2-5; TRBD1 might be the D (6 bases). Germline lookup yields CDR1 SGHRS and CDR2 YFSETQ. The CDR3 has 15 residues. Trimming cost V 3 bases and J 5 bases, with 17 bases left between them. The CDR3 sequence: CASSSKTTGWETQYF. In DNA, the CDR3 is TGCGCCAGCAGCTCAAAAACGACAGGTTGGGAGACCCAGTACTTC.

The rearrangement links TRBV23-1 to TRBJ2-7; the match to TRBD1 covers 11 bases. TRBV23-1 is an ORF; its function is uncertain. This CDR3 contains 17 residues. V lost 1 base, J lost 5 bases, and 10 bases stayed unmatched. The DNA for the CDR3 is TGCGCCAGCAGTCAATACCGAGGACAGGGGGCTCCCCACGAGCAGTACTTC. The encoded protein is CASSQYRGQGAPHEQYF.

This clone came up once. This chain links TRBV28 with TRBJ2-5, with D maybe TRBD1 (6 bases). CDR1 and CDR2 from the germline V gene are MDHEN and SYDVKM. The CDR3 covers 11 residues. Between the trimmed V and J ends, which lost 4 bases and 10 bases, there was a span of 10 bases. Written as DNA, the CDR3 is TGTGCCAGCAGTTCCGGGACAATCCAGTACTTC. Its translation is CASSSGTIQYF.

The gene calls are TRBV30 and TRBJ2-5, with TRBD2 matching over 13 bases. This CDR3 is built from 14 residues. CDR1 and CDR2 (germline): GTSNPN, SVGIG (reference sequence). V lost 7 bases and J lost 0; bases outside the gene matches: 2. The CDR3 DNA sequence: TGTGCCTTACTAGCGGGAGGGTACCAAGAGACCCAGTACTTC. Protein sequence: CALLAGGYQETQYF.

The V and J genes are TRBV2 and TRBJ1-2, with 8 bases that match TRBD1. The CDR3 length is 13 residues. Germline assignment: CDR1 SNHLY and CDR2 FYNNEI. V shed 6 bases, J shed 5 bases, and the junction held 5 bases outside the gene matches. The CDR3 region is CASRAGGLYGYTF. The CDR3 DNA is TGTGCCAGCAGGGCAGGGGGCCTTTATGGCTACACCTTC.

J is TRBJ1-2 and V is TRBV10-3; D gene uncertain. Germline CDR1 and CDR2: ENHRY and SYGVKD. The CDR3 sequence is 12 residues long. Deletions cut 2 bases from V and 7 bases from J, with 8 bases between. This chain's CDR3 is CAISEGMGGYTF. CDR3 coding DNA: TGTGCCATCAGTGAGGGAATGGGTGGCTACACCTTC.

This clone appeared once. The chain employs TRBV29-1 and TRBJ2-1; D may be TRBD2 (5 bases). This CDR3 region has 14 residues. With 3 bases removed from V and 0 bases from J, the gap between germline ends came to 9 bases. Germline-derived CDR1 and CDR2 are SQVTM and ANQGSEA. The CDR3 loop is CSVEDGSSYNEQFF. CDR3 DNA sequence: TGCAGCGTTGAGGATGGGAGCTCCTACAATGAGCAGTTCTTC.

V gene TRBV30 combines with J gene TRBJ2-7; D is possibly TRBD1 (6 bases). The CDR3 length is 12 residues. Germline V gives CDR1 GTSNPN, CDR2 SVGIG (reference sequence). V lost 4 bases, J lost 7 bases, and 14 bases lay in between. This CDR3 is CAWIPRGREQYF. The DNA for the CDR3 is TGTGCCTGGATTCCCAGGGGTAGGGAGCAGTACTTC.

In this sample, this clone turned up a few times. V and J are TRBV6-5 and TRBJ2-5; 11 positions match TRBD2. Germline CDR1 is MNHEY and CDR2 is SVGAGI. V was pared by 0 bases and J by 11 bases, with 8 bases of the junction left unmatched. The CDR3 runs to 15 residues. The CDR3 is CASSYSTSGIAEQYF. The CDR3 nucleotides read TGTGCCAGCAGTTACTCGACTAGCGGGATAGCTGAACAGTACTTC.